Listed below are T cell receptor beta chains from one sample, sequenced in a study of T and B cells in COVID-19 patients. TCRdb independently ran MiXCR on the multiplex PCR reads; one entry per CDR3 protein. In the table there are some 10,000 distinct CDR3 sequences, 30% of which are singletons. Sequenced material: blood. The receptor source for this set is a human donor who had recovered from COVID-19. Both conserved end residues are trimmed from each CDR3.

>TRBV6-6|10
ASRMQNYGYT
>TRBV9|14
ASSPPQTVLSDTQY
>TRBV6-2/TRBV6-3|13
ATYRATSGSKEQY
>TRBV27|11
ASSWAGQETQY
>TRBV12-3/TRBV12-4|13
ASSLADGGNTEAF
>TRBV5-1|10
ASSTSMGELF
>TRBV13|14
ASSPPGGPSRETQY
>TRBV6-5|18
ASSEGRPGTSLSMNTEAF
>TRBV18|10
ASSRRTDTQY
>TRBV11-3|15
ASSSDSRGTPIGEQF
>TRBV24-1|12
ATSDRRAQETQY
>TRBV27|16
ASSLSGTSGHLGDEQF
>TRBV27|12
ATRTSGSNNEQF
>TRBV5-5|11
ASSRTTGAQAF
>TRBV5-1|13
ASSLEGVGNDEQY
>TRBV19|14
ASSYRDRGRGTEAF
>TRBV4-3|14
ASSQGGLQGAYEQY
>TRBV6-2/TRBV6-3|12
ASSYWQNTGELF
>TRBV6-2/TRBV6-3|14
ASRLPQGARKDEQF
>TRBV13|13
ASSLWGAANNEQF
>TRBV27|11
ASSLTGDYGYT
>TRBV24-1|12
ATSPGWSYNEQF
>TRBV6-5|11
ASSYPGTNIQY
>TRBV12-3/TRBV12-4|12
ASSLGQVLDTIY
>TRBV29-1|15
SPTLAGGPRTYNEQF
>TRBV12-3/TRBV12-4|14
ASSPPGQGFANEQF
>TRBV19|13
ASSIGGRAFNEQF
>TRBV24-1|11
ATGSSGSNEQF
>TRBV27|14
ASSQGQGLMNTEAF
>TRBV11-3|14
ASSFGGTSSGNTIY
>TRBV18|12
ASSPLEGAFGYT
>TRBV27|12
ASSLQGSNQPQH
>TRBV7-9|15
ASSPRGLAGVPRELF
>TRBV6-2/TRBV6-3|14
ASSGRAGETNQPQH
>TRBV6-1|12
ASKPIGVGYGYT
>TRBV6-2/TRBV6-3|15
ATWRARSAFGTDTQY
>TRBV6-5|11
ASSLWLRGKAF
>TRBV27|14
ASSLWATPGGDTQY
>TRBV6-5|12
ASSAGQGSYEQY
>TRBV27|12
ASSLSDPRRGYT
>TRBV6-5|13
ASSYPNWPPGELF
>TRBV29-1|13
SARPQGASTGELF
>TRBV5-4|12
ASSQRTSGDTQY
>TRBV18|14
ASSPPTGVAKNIQY
>TRBV6-2/TRBV6-3|11
ASSPTGNQPQH
>TRBV7-4|12
ASSLTWTSGEQF
>TRBV12-3/TRBV12-4|14
ASSPDRGITNEKLF
>TRBV29-1|9
SAAYDNEQF
>TRBV5-5|13
ASSLGRTLGDTQY
>TRBV19|15
ASCGTGGFRADTEAF
>TRBV19|13
ASSMGGPRGDTQY
>TRBV6-2/TRBV6-3|12
ASRKSDSYEKLF
>TRBV15|12
ATKGWGRGNTIY